The 4 T cell receptor beta chains in this list originate from one sample, sequenced in a study of blood T cell repertoires in COVID-19. The data were produced by immunoSEQ multiplex PCR, yet TCRdb's version contains in-frame clones alone and is incomplete. The table records about 300,000 clones, roughly 87% of them present only once. The sequencing input was PBMCs or T cells enriched from blood (not recorded which). All receptors come from a woman between 25 and 40 years old who had recovered from COVID-19.

This chain joins TRBV5-4 and TRBJ1-2; 10 nucleotides match TRBD1. V gave up 4 bases and J gave up 5 bases; unmatched junction bases: 2. Germline V gene sequence: CDR1 SGHNT, CDR2 YYREEE (reference sequence). This CDR3 is built from 13 residues. The CDR3 region is CASSQDRGYGYTF. In DNA form, the CDR3 reads TGTGCCAGCAGCCAGGACAGGGGGTATGGCTACACCTTC.

This clone appeared a single time. The rearrangement joins TRBV2 to TRBJ1-4; the D gene is possibly TRBD1 (6 bases). V was pared by 9 bases and J by 7 bases, with 15 bases between. This CDR3 contains 13 residues. The germline CDR1 and CDR2 sequences are SNHLY and FYNNEI. CDR3 in amino acids: CARQDSSSEKLFF. Written as DNA, the CDR3 is TGTGCCAGACAGGACAGTTCTTCTGAAAAACTGTTTTTT.

This chain joins TRBV6-4 and TRBJ1-4; perhaps TRBD1 as D (5 bases). The CDR3 contains 15 residues. Germline V gene sequence: CDR1 MRHNA, CDR2 SNTAGT. The germline V and J ends were trimmed by 3 bases and 0 bases, with 8 bases remaining between them. The CDR3 sequence: CASSETGATNEKLFF. CDR3 in DNA: TGTGCCAGCAGTGAAACAGGTGCAACTAATGAAAAACTGTTTTTT.

The chain recombines TRBV13 with TRBJ1-4; 10 bases agree with TRBD1. V was pared by 0 bases and J by 11 bases, with 9 bases of the junction left unmatched. The CDR3 sequence is 16 residues long. CDR1 and CDR2 (germline): PRHDT, FYEKMQ (reference sequence). Written as DNA, the CDR3 is TGTGCCAGCAGCTTAGGAGGGACCCCGGGACAGGGGAAACTGTTTTTT. Its protein product is CASSLGGTPGQGKLFF.